The 9 T cell receptor beta chains listed next were all sequenced from one sample in a study of blood T cell repertoires in COVID-19. The protocol was immunoSEQ multiplex PCR, while the TCRdb copy is restricted to in-frame clones and leaves out a portion. The sample has about 410,000 clones, 89% seen once. Sequenced sample: peripheral blood. The source is a woman aged 40 to 55 with COVID-19, enrolled during active disease.

The V call is TRBV28, the J call TRBJ2-3, with D maybe TRBD1 (5 bases). The length of the CDR3 is 17 residues. CDR1 MDHEN and CDR2 SYDVKM come from the germline V gene. Trimming took 3 bases from V and 2 from J, leaving 18 bases between them. This CDR3 reads CASSFLGHSPVTDTQYF. Here the CDR3 DNA reads TGTGCCAGCAGTTTCCTCGGACATTCCCCTGTCACAGATACGCAGTATTTT.

This clone was picked up a small number of times. The rearrangement links TRBV3-1 (or the pseudogene TRBV3-2) to TRBJ1-2; no firm D call. The germline V gene has CDR1 LGHDT and CDR2 YNNKEL (reference sequence). Trimming cost V 0 bases and J 0 bases, with 11 bases left between them. CDR3 length equals 16 residues. The CDR3 loop is CASSQDPGDSNYGYTF. The CDR3, as DNA: TGTGCCAGCAGCCAAGATCCGGGAGATTCTAACTATGGCTACACCTTC.

The genes are TRBV2 and TRBJ1-5; 8 positions agree with TRBD1. V gave up 6 bases and J gave up 0 bases; unmatched junction bases: 7. This CDR3 contains 16 residues. Per germline, CDR1 SNHLY and CDR2 FYNNEI. In DNA, the CDR3 is TGTGCCAGCAGCCCCGACAGGGGATATAGCAATCAGCCCCAGCATTTT. Translation gives CASSPDRGYSNQPQHF.

The chain combines TRBV29-1 with TRBJ2-3; 16 nucleotides line up with TRBD2. CDR3 length equals 20 residues. Unmatched junction bases numbered 16, after V lost 7 bases and J lost 0 bases. Germline V gives CDR1 SQVTM, CDR2 ANQGSEA. CDR3 sequence (DNA): TGCAGCGCCTCAACTTCGGGACTAGCGGGGGGGCTTCCTAGCACAGATACGCAGTATTTT. Its translation is CSASTSGLAGGLPSTDTQYF.

The chain is built from TRBV7-2 and TRBJ2-1; 11 bases are shared with TRBD2. The CDR3 consists of 16 residues. Unmatched junction bases numbered 10, after V lost 5 bases and J lost 7 bases. Germline V gene sequence: CDR1 SGHTA, CDR2 FQGNSA. The CDR3 sequence is CASSPIAGGSRNEQFF. The CDR3, as DNA: TGTGCCAGCAGCCCTATAGCGGGAGGGTCCAGGAATGAGCAGTTCTTC.

The V gene is TRBV7-2, the J gene TRBJ1-2; TRBD1 aligns across 7 bases. The germline V gene encodes CDR1 SGHTA and CDR2 FQGNSA. This CDR3 has 15 residues. V was clipped by 5 bases and J by 2 bases; unmatched bases: 8. The CDR3 DNA is TGTGCCAGCAGCCATTACCGACAGGGAAACTATGGCTACACCTTC. Translating it yields CASSHYRQGNYGYTF.

The rearrangement uses TRBV4-3 and TRBJ2-7, with TRBD2 as a possible D gene (5 bases). CDR3 size: 15 residues. Trimming stripped 4 bases from V and 0 bases from J, with 13 bases between. Germline lookup yields CDR1 LGHNA and CDR2 YSLEER. The CDR3 DNA sequence: TGCGCCAGCAGCCCGGGATTGTTGAGCTCCTACGAGCAGTACTTC. Its translation: CASSPGLLSSYEQYF.

This chain uses TRBV11-2 with TRBJ1-1; tentatively, D is TRBD1 (5 bases). This CDR3 has 15 residues. V shed 3 bases and J shed 2 bases, with 13 bases lying between them. Germline V gives CDR1 SGHAT, CDR2 FQNNGV. This chain's CDR3 is CASSLRDRYNTEAFF. CDR3 DNA: TGTGCCAGCAGCTTGCGGGACCGATATAACACTGAAGCTTTCTTT. Together with reference TRBV11-2 and TRBJ1-1, the CDR3 gives the full variable domain: EAGVAQSPRYKIIEKRQSVAFWCNPISGHATLYWYQQILGQGPKLLIQFQNNGVVDDSQLPKDRFSAERLKGVDSTLKIQPAKLEDSAVYLCASSLRDRYNTEAFFGQGTRLTVV.

The rearrangement links TRBV27 to TRBJ1-6; TRBD1 is a possible D gene (5 bases). The V gene's germline CDR1 is MNHEY and CDR2 SMNVEV (reference sequence). Trimming took 1 base from V and 0 from J, leaving 10 bases between them. CDR3 length: 17 residues. CDR3 region: CASSLFQGTSYNSPLHF. For the CDR3, the DNA is TGTGCCAGCAGTTTATTTCAGGGCACCTCCTATAATTCACCCCTCCACTTT.